The 25 T cell receptor beta chains below come from one sample, sequenced in a study of T cells after yellow fever vaccination. TCRdb ran MiXCR on the 5' RACE reads and lists one entry per CDR3 protein. The sample lists 12,000 to 15,000 distinct CDR3 sequences, about 7.1% occurring once. This sample comprised PBMCs, either bulk or a sorted T-cell subset (CD4+, CD8+, memory, or dextramer-sorted; not recorded which), obtained on the day of the yellow fever booster vaccination. The receptors here all came from a young man who received the YFV17D yellow fever vaccine.

In its sample, this clonotype was seen many times. This chain connects TRBV5-1 to TRBJ2-3; D not certain. V was clipped by 5 bases and J by 0 bases, with 13 bases between them. The germline V gene encodes CDR1 SGHRS and CDR2 YFSETQ. There are 15 residues in the CDR3. The CDR3 DNA follows: TGCGCCAGCAGTTACCGGACGGAGAGCACAGATACGCAGTATTTT. Translated: CASSYRTESTDTQYF.

The chain joins TRBV6-6 to TRBJ2-2; D is unclear. The CDR3 totals 15 residues. Germline loops: CDR1 MNHNY, CDR2 SVGAGI (reference sequence). V was pared by 2 bases and J by 0 bases, with 7 bases between. The CDR3 region has the DNA TGTGCCAGCAGTTACAGGGCAGCGAACACCGGGGAGCTGTTTTTT. Residues: CASSYRAANTGELFF.

This clonotype was counted many times. V usage is TRBV7-6 and J usage is TRBJ2-2; 11 bases line up with TRBD2. Germline-derived CDR1 and CDR2 are SGHVS and FNYEAQ. Trimming took 2 bases from V and 3 from J; bases not matched to a gene: 11. CDR3 size: 19 residues. CDR3 in DNA: TGTGCCAGCAGCTTAATTCCTTCCGGGACTAGCGGCTACACCGGGGAGCTGTTTTTT. Its protein product is CASSLIPSGTSGYTGELFF. Using reference TRBV7-6 and TRBJ2-2 for the parts outside the CDR3, the full variable domain is GAGVSQSPRYKVTKRGQDVALRCDPISGHVSLYWYRQALGQGPEFLTYFNYEAQQDKSGLPNDRFSAERPEGSISTLTIQRTEQRDSAMYRCASSLIPSGTSGYTGELFFGEGSRLTVL.

The chain employs TRBV20-1 and TRBJ2-3; TRBD1 matches 7 bases. Germline V lookup: CDR1 DFQATT, CDR2 SNEGSKA (reference sequence). The V and J ends lost 5 bases and 4 bases, in that order; junction bases with no gene match: 15. This CDR3 is built from 16 residues. The CDR3 is CSAHGGTGVKADTQYF. CDR3 in DNA: TGCAGTGCTCATGGGGGAACAGGGGTGAAGGCAGATACGCAGTATTTT.

Ten or more counts support this clonotype. The chain uses TRBV7-2 and TRBJ2-5, with unresolved D. Per germline, CDR1 SGHTA and CDR2 FQGNSA. The CDR3 totals 15 residues. The V gene lost 1 base and the J gene lost 5 bases, with 14 bases spanning the gap. In nucleotides, the CDR3 is TGTGCCAGCAGCTTAGACCCCCCCCCCCGGGAGACCCAGTACTTC. Its protein is CASSLDPPPRETQYF.

This clonotype is termed medium-sized. The V and J genes are TRBV7-6 and TRBJ2-1; D perhaps matches TRBD2 (5 bases). The ends were cut back, 0 bases at V and 9 bases at J, with 15 bases in the middle. The germline V gene has CDR1 SGHVS and CDR2 FNYEAQ. CDR3 size: 15 residues. Here the CDR3 reads CASSLAPPGGGEQFF. The CDR3 DNA sequence: TGTGCCAGCAGCTTAGCGCCCCCGGGTGGAGGTGAGCAGTTCTTC. Using reference TRBV7-6 and TRBJ2-1 for the parts outside the CDR3, the full variable domain is GAGVSQSPRYKVTKRGQDVALRCDPISGHVSLYWYRQALGQGPEFLTYFNYEAQQDKSGLPNDRFSAERPEGSISTLTIQRTEQRDSAMYRCASSLAPPGGGEQFFGPGTRLTVL.

Many counts were recorded for this clonotype. The rearrangement joins TRBV7-2 to TRBJ2-3, with D tentatively TRBD1 (5 bases). This CDR3 is built from 12 residues. Germline CDR1 SGHTA, CDR2 FQGNSA. The V and J ends lost 6 bases and 5 bases respectively, with 9 bases between them. CDR3 in DNA: TGTGCCAGCAGGGGGCCGGGAGATACGCAGTATTTT. Translation: CASRGPGDTQYF.

This clonotype was recorded at least ten times. The genes are TRBV24-1 and TRBJ2-3; 7 bases are shared with TRBD1. J gave up 5 bases and V 7 bases, and 2 bases lay outside the gene matches. CDR3 length: 12 amino acids. Germline CDR1 and CDR2: KGHDR and SFDVKD. The DNA of the CDR3 is TGTGCCACCAGAGGGGGCGGAGATACGCAGTATTTT. Its translation: CATRGGGDTQYF.

This clonotype was detected many times. The V and J genes are TRBV10-2 and TRBJ1-2; D possibly corresponds to TRBD1 (6 bases). V lost 0 bases and J lost 8, with 13 bases in between. Germline V gives CDR1 WSHSY, CDR2 SAAADI. This CDR3 has 14 residues. CDR3 in DNA: TGCGCCAGCAGTGAGTCGACAGGAGTTGGGGGCTACACCTTC. Its translation is CASSESTGVGGYTF.

This clonotype was seen ten or more times. The chain employs TRBV5-1 and TRBJ1-1; D is perhaps TRBD1 (5 bases). V shed 0 bases and J shed 3 bases, with 9 bases lying between them. The CDR3 spans 14 residues. The germline gives CDR1 SGHRS, CDR2 YFSETQ. Here the CDR3 DNA reads TGCGCCAGCAGCTTGGAGGGGAAGGACACTGAAGCTTTCTTT. This gives the protein CASSLEGKDTEAFF. Full variable domain (outside the CDR3, taken from reference TRBV5-1 and TRBJ1-1): KAGVTQTPRYLIKTRGQQVTLSCSPISGHRSVSWYQQTPGQGLQFLFEYFSETQRNKGNFPGRFSGRQFSNSRSEMNVSTLELGDSALYLCASSLEGKDTEAFFGQGTRLTVV.

The chain couples TRBV5-1 to TRBJ1-2; no clear D. Trimming removed 5 bases from V and 4 bases from J, with 9 bases in between. The CDR3 sequence is 12 residues long. Germline-derived CDR1 and CDR2 are SGHRS and YFSETQ. CDR3 region: CASRTDFYGYTF. DNA for the CDR3: TGCGCCAGCAGGACTGATTTCTATGGCTACACCTTC.

In its sample, this clonotype was seen many times. The chain uses TRBV9 and TRBJ2-3; D uncertain. This CDR3 region has 17 residues. V was pared by 3 bases and J by 8 bases, with 25 bases between. CDR1 and CDR2 (germline): SGDLS, YYNGEE. This chain's CDR3 is CASSGRISQTYTATQYF. In DNA, the CDR3 is TGTGCCAGCAGCGGCCGTATTAGCCAAACTTACACGGCTACGCAGTATTTT.

There are many counts of this clonotype. The CDR3 sequence: CASSYSGSLSYEQYF. In DNA form, the CDR3 reads TGTGCCAGCAGTTACTCAGGCAGTCTTTCCTACGAGCAGTACTTC. The rearrangement uses TRBV6-5 and TRBJ2-7, with unresolved D. V was pared by 0 bases and J by 1 base, with 10 bases between. This CDR3 is 15 amino acids long. Looked up from germline, CDR1 is MNHEY and CDR2 is SVGAGI.

This clonotype was observed at least ten times. This chain connects TRBV5-1 to TRBJ2-5, with 7 positions matching TRBD1. Germline V gives CDR1 SGHRS, CDR2 YFSETQ. CDR3 length: 14 amino acids. J lost 10 bases, V lost 2 bases, and 11 bases had no gene match. CDR3 protein: CASSLGTATVVQYF. The CDR3 DNA sequence: TGCGCCAGCAGCTTAGGGACAGCCACGGTGGTCCAGTACTTC. The full variable domain, with the rest looked up from reference TRBV5-1 and TRBJ2-5, is KAGVTQTPRYLIKTRGQQVTLSCSPISGHRSVSWYQQTPGQGLQFLFEYFSETQRNKGNFPGRFSGRQFSNSRSEMNVSTLELGDSALYLCASSLGTATVVQYFGPGTRLLVL.

This clonotype has a count of ten or more. V and J are TRBV6-1 and TRBJ1-2; maybe TRBD1 (6 bases). Trimming shortened V by 5 bases and J by 0 bases, and 16 bases separated the two germline ends. The length of the CDR3 is 16 residues. Germline V gives CDR1 MNHNS, CDR2 SASEGT. Here the CDR3 DNA reads TGTGCCAGCAGTCGAAGTGGGCAGGGGACTAACTATGGCTACACCTTC. Its translation is CASSRSGQGTNYGYTF.

This clonotype was counted ten times or more. The chain uses TRBV29-1 and TRBJ1-1; no definite D call. V was clipped by 6 bases and J by 1 base, with 3 bases between them. This CDR3 region has 10 residues. Germline V CDR1 and CDR2: SQVTM, ANQGSEA. CDR3 coding DNA: TGCAGCGTGACGAACACTGAAGCTTTCTTT. Residues: CSVTNTEAFF.

This clonotype rates as medium-sized (0.01 to 0.1%). The chain uses TRBV4-1 and TRBJ2-7; 7 bases are shared with TRBD1. Trimming at V came to 1 base and at J to 3 bases, leaving 6 bases not matched to a gene. Germline CDR1 MGHRA, CDR2 YSYEKL. This CDR3 contains 15 residues. In DNA, the CDR3 is TGCGCCAGCAGCCAAGTCACAGGGGCTGGCTACGAGCAGTACTTC. Its protein is CASSQVTGAGYEQYF.

This sequence joins TRBV5-1 and TRBJ2-3; D may be TRBD2 (6 bases). From germline, CDR1 is SGHRS and CDR2 YFSETQ. V shed 5 bases and J shed 1 base, with 8 bases lying between them. This CDR3 region has 13 residues. This CDR3 is CASSGEGTDTQYF. The CDR3 DNA follows: TGCGCCAGCAGTGGGGAGGGCACAGATACGCAGTATTTT. Using reference TRBV5-1 and TRBJ2-3 for the parts outside the CDR3, the full variable domain is KAGVTQTPRYLIKTRGQQVTLSCSPISGHRSVSWYQQTPGQGLQFLFEYFSETQRNKGNFPGRFSGRQFSNSRSEMNVSTLELGDSALYLCASSGEGTDTQYFGPGTRLTVL.

This clonotype came up many times. The CDR3 coding sequence is TGTGCCAGCAGCCAAGTACCCAGCTCCGATTGGAACACTGAAGCTTTCTTT. The encoded protein is CASSQVPSSDWNTEAFF. This chain links TRBV3-1 with TRBJ1-1; D is ambiguous. Per germline, CDR1 LGHDT and CDR2 YNNKEL (reference sequence). The CDR3 sequence is 17 residues long. Trimming pared 1 base from V and 1 base from J, leaving 16 bases between.

As regards this clonotype: The junction does not match germline at one end; this may be a read error. The chain couples TRBV7-2 to TRBJ2-2; D might be TRBD2 (7 bases). CDR3 length: 17 amino acids. In germline, CDR1 is SGHTA, CDR2 FQGNSA. For the CDR3, the DNA is TGTGCCAGCAGCCTCGACCCCCGGGGGGCGATCACCGGGGAGATGTTTTTT. Translated: CASSLDPRGAITGEMFF.

This clonotype has a count of ten or more. This chain connects TRBV10-3 to TRBJ2-3, with 7 bases aligning to TRBD1. Trimming cost V 7 bases and J 0 bases; bases outside gene matches: 1. The CDR3 extends over 13 amino acids. Germline CDR1 ENHRY, CDR2 SYGVKD. The CDR3 nucleotides read TGTGCCATCAAACAGGGGAGCACAGATACGCAGTATTTT. Protein product: CAIKQGSTDTQYF.

The V call is TRBV7-4, the J call TRBJ1-1; 10 bases match TRBD1. The CDR3 totals 14 residues. V shed 8 bases, J shed 2 bases, and the junction held 5 bases outside the gene matches. Germline assignment: CDR1 SGHVT and CDR2 SQSDAQ. This CDR3 is CASRRDRGNTEAFF. CDR3 sequence (DNA): TGTGCCAGCCGCAGGGACAGGGGAAACACTGAAGCTTTCTTT.

This clonotype is medium-sized. In DNA, the CDR3 is TGTGCCAGCAGCTCGAATATGTGGGGAGGATACAATGAGCAGTTCTTC. Protein product: CASSSNMWGGYNEQFF. The V call is TRBV7-2, the J call TRBJ2-1, with a possible D match to TRBD2 (6 bases). Trimming cost V 4 bases and J 4 bases, with 17 bases left between them. The CDR3 has 16 amino acids. Germline V gene data show CDR1 as SGHTA and CDR2 as FQGNSA. Full variable domain (remainder filled in from reference TRBV7-2 and TRBJ2-1): GAGVSQSPSNKVTEKGKDVELRCDPISGHTALYWYRQSLGQGLEFLIYFQGNSAPDKSGLPSDRFSAERTGGSVSTLTIQRTQQEDSAVYLCASSSNMWGGYNEQFFGPGTRLTVL.

Sample share makes this clonotype medium-sized. The chain couples TRBV7-3 to TRBJ2-3; D might be TRBD2 (7 bases). This CDR3 has 16 amino acids. Trimming took 2 bases from V and 5 from J, leaving 17 bases between them. CDR1 SGHTA and CDR2 FQGTGA come from the germline V gene. The CDR3 loop reads CASSLHALGGQDTQYF. The CDR3 bases are TGTGCCAGCAGCTTACATGCGCTGGGGGGGCAAGATACGCAGTATTTT.

Ten or more counts support this clonotype. The chain uses TRBV5-1 and TRBJ1-1; D is perhaps TRBD1 (6 bases). Trimming removed 3 bases from V and 1 base from J, with 10 bases in between. The germline V gene has CDR1 SGHRS and CDR2 YFSETQ. The CDR3 extends over 14 amino acids. The CDR3 DNA reads TGCGCCAGCAGCTCCGGACAGCCGAACACTGAAGCTTTCTTT. As protein: CASSSGQPNTEAFF.